These 20 T cell receptor beta chains share one sample of origin, sequenced in a study of blood T cell repertoires in COVID-19. Repertoires were generated with immunoSEQ multiplex PCR, while TCRdb's copy carries only in-frame clones and drops some. The table includes 150,000 to 200,000 clones, 80% detected once. The specimen sequenced was peripheral blood. Receptor source: a man aged 65 to 79 with active or convalescent COVID-19.

The genes are TRBV29-1 and TRBJ2-7; 10 bases are shared with TRBD1. The CDR3 consists of 13 residues. Per the germline V gene, CDR1 is SQVTM and CDR2 is ANQGSEA. J gave up 5 bases and V 5 bases, and 6 bases lay outside the gene matches. The CDR3 DNA sequence: TGCAGCGTTACGGGACAGGGGCTCCACGAGCAGTACTTC. This gives the protein CSVTGQGLHEQYF.

The chain uses TRBV30 and TRBJ2-2; 9 positions match TRBD2. Germline lookup yields CDR1 GTSNPN and CDR2 SVGIG (reference sequence). CDR3 length: 16 residues. The V segment lost 4 bases and the J segment 5 bases; nucleotides outside the gene matches: 11. The CDR3 sequence: CAWKDGRGGPTGELFF. CDR3 bases: TGTGCCTGGAAGGACGGGCGGGGGGGCCCGACCGGGGAGCTGTTTTTT.

The rearrangement joins TRBV3-1 (or the pseudogene TRBV3-2) to TRBJ2-1; D unresolved. V lost 2 bases, J lost 5 bases, and 7 bases lay in between. The CDR3 spans 13 residues. CDR1 LGHDT and CDR2 YNNKEL come from the germline V gene (reference sequence). In DNA, the CDR3 is TGTGCCAGCAGCCAAACACGGGACAATGAGCAGTTCTTC. Translating it yields CASSQTRDNEQFF.

The rearrangement joins TRBV6-6 to TRBJ1-6; D may be TRBD1 (6 bases). V was pared by 5 bases and J by 10 bases, with 15 bases between. The germline V gene encodes CDR1 MNHNY and CDR2 SVGAGI (reference sequence). The CDR3 has 14 amino acids. CDR3 nucleotides: TGTGCCAGCAGTACTGTGACAGGCTACTCACCCCTCCACTTT. It specifies CASSTVTGYSPLHF.

The chain combines TRBV11-3 with TRBJ2-2, with 16 nucleotides matching TRBD2. This CDR3 has 17 amino acids. Germline V gene data show CDR1 as SGHNT and CDR2 as YENEEA. Losses at the gene ends were 5 bases for V and 5 bases for J; bases not matched to a gene: 5. The CDR3 DNA reads TGTGCCAGCAGCCCGGGACTAGCGGGAGGGCAAACCGGGGAGCTGTTTTTT. Amino acid sequence: CASSPGLAGGQTGELFF.

The rearrangement links TRBV2 to TRBJ2-5; 8 positions match TRBD1. The length of the CDR3 is 14 residues. The germline gives CDR1 SNHLY, CDR2 FYNNEI. The ends lost 6 bases at V and 7 bases at J; junction bases unmatched: 10. CDR3 region: CASRGLGGTGTQYF. The CDR3 region has the DNA TGTGCCAGCAGGGGACTTGGGGGGACAGGGACCCAGTACTTC.

The chain has TRBV6-2 or TRBV6-3 and TRBJ2-3, with D perhaps TRBD2 (5 bases). CDR3 length: 16 residues. Germline lookup yields CDR1 MNHEY and CDR2 SVGEGT. The V end was cut by 0 bases, the J end by 4 bases, with 14 bases between. CDR3 protein: CASSYSKRSSADTQYF. CDR3 nucleotides: TGTGCCAGCAGTTACTCGAAGCGGAGTAGCGCAGATACGCAGTATTTT.

This clone appeared a few times. The gene calls are TRBV7-8 and TRBJ2-2; 11 bases fit TRBD2. Germline CDR1 SGHVS, CDR2 FQNEAQ. Trimming cost V 5 bases and J 4 bases; bases outside gene matches: 12. The CDR3 length is 18 residues. The CDR3, as DNA: TGTGCCAGCAGCCTAGTAGCGGGAGGGCCTGGGGTCACCGGGGAGCTGTTTTTT. This sequence encodes CASSLVAGGPGVTGELFF. The whole variable domain, remainder taken from reference TRBV7-8 and TRBJ2-2, is GAGVSQSPRYKVAKRGQDVALRCDPISGHVSLFWYQQALGQGPEFLTYFQNEAQLDKSGLPSDRFFAERPEGSVSTLKIQRTQQEDSAVYLCASSLVAGGPGVTGELFFGEGSRLTVL.

This clone appeared many times. This chain links TRBV4-3 with TRBJ1-1; maybe TRBD1 (5 bases). V lost 4 bases, J lost 0 bases, and 12 bases lay in between. Germline CDR1 is LGHNA and CDR2 is YSLEER. The CDR3 is 15 residues long. CDR3 residues: CASSPLGALNTEAFF. The CDR3 DNA sequence: TGCGCCAGCAGCCCGCTAGGGGCATTGAACACTGAAGCTTTCTTT.

This clone was found many times. The rearrangement uses TRBV30 and TRBJ1-1, with D possibly matching TRBD1 (5 bases). Trimming left V 1 base short and J 11 bases short, with 14 bases between. Per germline, CDR1 GTSNPN and CDR2 SVGIG (reference sequence). CDR3 length: 12 residues. The CDR3 nucleotides are TGTGCCTGGAGTGCTCAGGGATTCGGGGCTTTCTTT. Its protein is CAWSAQGFGAFF.

The rearrangement links TRBV5-1 to TRBJ1-5; 12 nucleotides agree with TRBD1. The junction had 7 bases not matched to a gene; V was cut back by 5 bases and J by 7 bases. CDR3 size: 15 residues. CDR1 and CDR2 from the germline V gene are SGHRS and YFSETQ. CDR3 nucleotides: TGCGCCAGCAGGAAGGGGACAGGGGGCGAACAGCCCCAGCATTTT. Translating gives CASRKGTGGEQPQHF.

CDR3 protein: CASSPGTVNYGYTF. In DNA form, the CDR3 reads TGCGCCAGCAGCCCCGGGACTGTTAACTATGGCTACACCTTC. The rearrangement links TRBV5-1 to TRBJ1-2; a possible D gene is TRBD1 (5 bases). Trimming cost V 4 bases and J 1 base, with 11 bases left between them. The CDR3 length is 14 residues. Germline V gene sequence: CDR1 SGHRS, CDR2 YFSETQ.

The J gene is TRBJ2-5, the V gene TRBV3-1 (or the pseudogene TRBV3-2); unclear D gene. Germline CDR1 and CDR2: LGHDT and YNNKEL (reference sequence). The CDR3 is 12 residues long. The V end was cut by 0 bases, the J end by 7 bases, with 6 bases between. The CDR3 bases are TGTGCCAGCAGCCAAGATGAGAGGACCCAGTACTTC. The encoded protein is CASSQDERTQYF.

V usage is TRBV3-1 (or the pseudogene TRBV3-2) and J usage is TRBJ2-7, with 9 bases aligning to TRBD1. The CDR3 is 16 residues long. From germline, CDR1 is LGHDT and CDR2 YNNKEL (reference sequence). The V gene end was trimmed by 5 bases and the J gene end by 2 bases; junction bases not matched to a gene: 10. CDR3 sequence (DNA): TGTGCCAGCAGCGTAGCCGGGACAGGGTCAGCCTACGAGCAGTACTTC. It is translated as CASSVAGTGSAYEQYF.

The genes are TRBV27 and TRBJ1-1, with D possibly matching TRBD1 (6 bases). V shed 5 bases and J shed 1 base, with 11 bases lying between them. Germline CDR1 is MNHEY and CDR2 is SMNVEV (reference sequence). The CDR3 has 14 amino acids. The CDR3 sequence: CASSLTGRNTEAFF. CDR3 in DNA: TGTGCCAGCAGTCTAACAGGGCGGAACACTGAAGCTTTCTTT.

The chain employs TRBV6-2 or TRBV6-3 and TRBJ1-2; a possible D gene is TRBD1 (5 bases). The CDR3 spans 17 residues. Trimming removed 5 bases from V and 8 bases from J, with 27 bases in between. Germline CDR1 MNHEY, CDR2 SVGEGT. The chain's CDR3 is CASSPIDSHSARWGYTF. CDR3 nucleotides: TGTGCCAGCAGTCCAATCGACAGTCATTCCGCTCGCTGGGGCTACACCTTC.

The genes are TRBV9 and TRBJ1-4; D is possibly TRBD1 (6 bases). The CDR3 spans 15 residues. V lost 3 bases and J 2 bases, leaving 11 bases between the germline ends. Looked up from germline, CDR1 is SGDLS and CDR2 is YYNGEE. CDR3 sequence reads: CASSAQGITNEKLFF. The DNA for the CDR3 is TGTGCCAGCAGCGCCCAGGGGATTACTAATGAAAAACTGTTTTTT.

The chain recombines TRBV6-1 with TRBJ2-3; TRBD2 agrees at 9 bases. Trimming removed 0 bases from V and 1 base from J; junction bases left unmatched: 2. The CDR3 spans 16 residues. Germline loops: CDR1 MNHNS, CDR2 SASEGT. The CDR3 region is CASSEAPSGGTDTQYF. CDR3 coding DNA: TGTGCCAGCAGTGAAGCGCCTAGCGGGGGCACAGATACGCAGTATTTT.

The rearrangement links TRBV20-1 to TRBJ2-6, with TRBD1 matching over 11 bases. This CDR3 has 21 residues. The J segment lost 0 bases and the V segment lost 3 bases, leaving 16 bases of the junction unmatched. Germline V gene sequence: CDR1 DFQATT, CDR2 SNEGSKA (reference sequence). This CDR3 is CSASKQGTGGTGGSGANVLTF. In DNA form, the CDR3 reads TGCAGTGCTAGTAAGCAGGGGACAGGGGGAACGGGTGGCTCTGGGGCCAACGTCCTGACTTTC.

The gene calls are TRBV6-5 and TRBJ1-1; 9 bases align to TRBD1. CDR3 length: 14 amino acids. The germline CDR1 and CDR2 sequences are MNHEY and SVGAGI. The junction had 8 bases not matched to a gene; V was cut back by 5 bases and J by 7 bases. CDR3 sequence reads: CASSSYRGQGEAFF. The CDR3 DNA follows: TGTGCCAGCAGTAGCTACAGGGGGCAAGGTGAAGCTTTCTTT.